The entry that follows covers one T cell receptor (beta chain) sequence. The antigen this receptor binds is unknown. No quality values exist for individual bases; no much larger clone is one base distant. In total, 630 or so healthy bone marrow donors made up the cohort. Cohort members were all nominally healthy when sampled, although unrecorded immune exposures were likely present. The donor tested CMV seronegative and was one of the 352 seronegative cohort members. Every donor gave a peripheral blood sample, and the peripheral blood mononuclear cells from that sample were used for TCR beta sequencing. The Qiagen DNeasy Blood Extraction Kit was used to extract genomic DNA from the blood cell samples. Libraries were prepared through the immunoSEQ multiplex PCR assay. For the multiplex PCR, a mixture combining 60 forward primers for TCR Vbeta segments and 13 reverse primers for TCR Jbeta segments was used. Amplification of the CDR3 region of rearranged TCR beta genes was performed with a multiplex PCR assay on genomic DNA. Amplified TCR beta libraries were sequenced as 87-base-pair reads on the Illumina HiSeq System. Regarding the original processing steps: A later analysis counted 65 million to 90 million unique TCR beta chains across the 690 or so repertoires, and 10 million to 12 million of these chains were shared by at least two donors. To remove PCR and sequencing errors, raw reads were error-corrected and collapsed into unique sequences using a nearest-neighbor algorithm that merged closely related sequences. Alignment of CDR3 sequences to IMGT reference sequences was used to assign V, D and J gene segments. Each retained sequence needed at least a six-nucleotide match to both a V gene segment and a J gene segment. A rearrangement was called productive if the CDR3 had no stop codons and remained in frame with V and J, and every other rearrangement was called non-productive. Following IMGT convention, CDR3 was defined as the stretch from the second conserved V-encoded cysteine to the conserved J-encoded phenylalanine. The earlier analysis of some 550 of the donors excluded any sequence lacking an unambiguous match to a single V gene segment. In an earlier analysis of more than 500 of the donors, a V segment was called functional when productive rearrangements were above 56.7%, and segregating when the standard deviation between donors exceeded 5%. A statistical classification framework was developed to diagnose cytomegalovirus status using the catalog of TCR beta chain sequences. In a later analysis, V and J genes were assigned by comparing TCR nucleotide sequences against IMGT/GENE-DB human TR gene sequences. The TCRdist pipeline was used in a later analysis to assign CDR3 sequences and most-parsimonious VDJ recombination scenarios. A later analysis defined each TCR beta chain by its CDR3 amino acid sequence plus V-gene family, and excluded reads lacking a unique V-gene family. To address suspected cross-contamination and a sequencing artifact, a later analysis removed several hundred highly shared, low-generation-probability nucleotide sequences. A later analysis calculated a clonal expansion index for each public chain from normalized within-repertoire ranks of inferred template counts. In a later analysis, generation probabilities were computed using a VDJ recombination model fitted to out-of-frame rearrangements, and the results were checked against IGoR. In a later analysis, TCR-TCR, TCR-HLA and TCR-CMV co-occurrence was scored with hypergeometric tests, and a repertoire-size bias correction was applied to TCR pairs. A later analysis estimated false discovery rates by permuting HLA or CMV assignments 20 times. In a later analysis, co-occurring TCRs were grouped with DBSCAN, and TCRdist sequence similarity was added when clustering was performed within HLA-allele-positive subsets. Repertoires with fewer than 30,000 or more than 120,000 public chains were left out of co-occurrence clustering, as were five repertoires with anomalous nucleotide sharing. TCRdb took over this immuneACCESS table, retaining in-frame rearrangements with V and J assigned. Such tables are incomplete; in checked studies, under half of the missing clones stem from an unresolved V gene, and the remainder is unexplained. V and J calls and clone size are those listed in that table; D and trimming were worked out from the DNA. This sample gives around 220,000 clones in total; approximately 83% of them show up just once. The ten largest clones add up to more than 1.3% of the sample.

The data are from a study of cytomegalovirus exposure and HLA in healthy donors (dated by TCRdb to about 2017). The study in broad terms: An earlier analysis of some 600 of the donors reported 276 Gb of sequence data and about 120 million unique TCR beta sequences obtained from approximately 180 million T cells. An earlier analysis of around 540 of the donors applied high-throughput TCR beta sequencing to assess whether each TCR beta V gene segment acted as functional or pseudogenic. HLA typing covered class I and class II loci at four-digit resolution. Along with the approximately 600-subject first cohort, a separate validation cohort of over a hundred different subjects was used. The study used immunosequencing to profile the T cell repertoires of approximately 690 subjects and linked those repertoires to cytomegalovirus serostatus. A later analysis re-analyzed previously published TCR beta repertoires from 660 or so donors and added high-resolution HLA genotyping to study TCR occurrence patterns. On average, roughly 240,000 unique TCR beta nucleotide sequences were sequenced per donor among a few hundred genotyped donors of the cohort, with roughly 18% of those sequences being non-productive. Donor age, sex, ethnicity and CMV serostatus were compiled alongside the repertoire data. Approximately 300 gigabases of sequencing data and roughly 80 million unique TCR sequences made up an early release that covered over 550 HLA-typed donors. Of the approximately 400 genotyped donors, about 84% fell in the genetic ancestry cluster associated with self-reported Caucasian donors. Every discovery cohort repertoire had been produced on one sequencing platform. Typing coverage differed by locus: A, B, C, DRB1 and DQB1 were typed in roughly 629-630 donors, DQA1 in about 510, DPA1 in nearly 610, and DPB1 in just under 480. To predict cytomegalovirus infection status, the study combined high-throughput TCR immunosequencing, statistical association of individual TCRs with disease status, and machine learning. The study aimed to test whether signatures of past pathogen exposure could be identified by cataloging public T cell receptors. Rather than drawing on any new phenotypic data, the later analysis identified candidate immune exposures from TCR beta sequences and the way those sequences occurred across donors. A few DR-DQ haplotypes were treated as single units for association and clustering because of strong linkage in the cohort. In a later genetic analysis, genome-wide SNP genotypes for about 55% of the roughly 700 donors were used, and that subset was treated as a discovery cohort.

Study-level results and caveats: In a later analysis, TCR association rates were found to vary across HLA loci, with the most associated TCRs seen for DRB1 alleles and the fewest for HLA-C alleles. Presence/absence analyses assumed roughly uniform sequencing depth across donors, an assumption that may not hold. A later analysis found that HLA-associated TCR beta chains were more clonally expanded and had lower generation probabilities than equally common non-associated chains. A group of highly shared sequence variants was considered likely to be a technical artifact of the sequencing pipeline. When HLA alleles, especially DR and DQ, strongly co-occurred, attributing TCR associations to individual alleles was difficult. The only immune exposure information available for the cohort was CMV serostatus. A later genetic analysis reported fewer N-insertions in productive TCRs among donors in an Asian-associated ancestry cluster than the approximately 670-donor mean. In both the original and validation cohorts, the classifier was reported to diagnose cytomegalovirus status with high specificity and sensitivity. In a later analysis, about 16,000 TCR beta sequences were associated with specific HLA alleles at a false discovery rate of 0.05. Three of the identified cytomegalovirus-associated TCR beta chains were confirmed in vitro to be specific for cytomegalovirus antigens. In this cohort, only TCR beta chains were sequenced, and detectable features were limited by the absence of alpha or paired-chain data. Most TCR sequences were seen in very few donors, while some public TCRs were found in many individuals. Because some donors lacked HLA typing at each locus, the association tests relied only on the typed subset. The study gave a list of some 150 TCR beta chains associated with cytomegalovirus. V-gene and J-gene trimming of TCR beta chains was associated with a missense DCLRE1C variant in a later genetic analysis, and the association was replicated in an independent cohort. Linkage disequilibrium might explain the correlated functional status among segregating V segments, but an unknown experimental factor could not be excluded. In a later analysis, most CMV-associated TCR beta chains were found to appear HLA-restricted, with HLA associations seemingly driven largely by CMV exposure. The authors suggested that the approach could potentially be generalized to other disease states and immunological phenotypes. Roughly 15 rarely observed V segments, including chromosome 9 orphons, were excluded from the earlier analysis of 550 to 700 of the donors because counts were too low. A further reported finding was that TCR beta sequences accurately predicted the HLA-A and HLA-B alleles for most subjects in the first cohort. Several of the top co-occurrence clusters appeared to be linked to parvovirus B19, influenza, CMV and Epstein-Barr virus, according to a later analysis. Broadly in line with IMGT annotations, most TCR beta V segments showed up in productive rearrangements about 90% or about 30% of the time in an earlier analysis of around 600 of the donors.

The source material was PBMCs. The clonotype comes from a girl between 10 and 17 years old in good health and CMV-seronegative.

The DNA sequence reads TGTGCCAGCAGCTTGGGAGACAGGGGATACTACGAGCAGTACTTC. It translates as CASSLGDRGYYEQYF. This sequence uses TRBV5-4 and TRBJ2-7; TRBD1 lines up with 8 middle nucleotides. Unmatched junction bases come to 5, with V trimmed by 0 bases and J by 3 bases. Taken from the germline V gene (reference sequence), the CDR1 and CDR2 loops are SGHNT and YYREEE. Measured from the cysteine to the phenylalanine, the CDR3 is 15 residues long. Only the CDR3 region is kept as DNA, spanning 45 bases read in frame from base 1.